These T cell receptor beta chains were read from a single sample in a study of T-cell memory formation after mild COVID-19. TCRdb ran MiXCR on the 5' RACE reads and lists one entry per CDR3 protein. The sample shows about 470,000 distinct CDR3 sequences, 25% of them seen only once. The sequenced sample consisted of PBMCs or a T cell subset sorted from them (not recorded which). The receptors originated from an adult woman who had mild COVID-19 (a few samples of this study predate the infection). Cell type and time point are not known. CDR3s include the opening cysteine and the closing phenylalanine or tryptophan. A D gene is named only where the DNA matches it firmly. Clone size is given for some rows only: seen once, a few or many times, or a class if the clone is expanded.

j_call: TRBJ2-1
clone_size: NA
v_call: TRBV7-2
d_call: NA
cdr3_aa: CASSFLANYDEQFF
cdr3_nt: TGTGCCAGCAGCTTCCTAGCGAATTACGATGAGCAGTTCTTC

j_call: TRBJ2-3
clone_size: NA
v_call: TRBV2
d_call: NA
cdr3_aa: CASSKTYSLGASTDTQYF
cdr3_nt: TGTGCCAGCAGCAAGACCTACTCACTTGGAGCGTCCACAGATACGCAGTATTTT

j_call: TRBJ2-1
clone_size: NA
v_call: TRBV13
d_call: TRBD2
cdr3_aa: CASSVSGRGTVNNEQFF
cdr3_nt: TGTGCCAGCAGCGTTAGCGGGAGGGGTACTGTCAACAATGAGCAGTTCTTC

j_call: TRBJ2-3
clone_size: NA
v_call: TRBV20-1
d_call: TRBD2
cdr3_aa: CSAGFGSGRKETQYF
cdr3_nt: TGCAGTGCTGGATTTGGGAGCGGGAGAAAAGAAACGCAGTATTTT

j_call: TRBJ2-3
clone_size: NA
v_call: TRBV20-1
d_call: NA
cdr3_aa: CSPTGTDTQYF
cdr3_nt: TGCAGTCCTACAGGGACAGATACGCAGTATTTT

j_call: TRBJ2-1
clone_size: many
v_call: TRBV18
d_call: NA
cdr3_aa: CASSPPHGGNNGEQFF
cdr3_nt: TGTGCCAGCTCACCACCGCACGGAGGCAACAACGGTGAGCAGTTCTTC

j_call: TRBJ1-1
clone_size: few
v_call: TRBV29-1
d_call: NA
cdr3_aa: CSVVWSVGTEAFF
cdr3_nt: TGCAGCGTTGTATGGTCCGTGGGGACTGAAGCTTTCTTT

j_call: TRBJ1-2
clone_size: NA
v_call: TRBV20-1
d_call: TRBD1
cdr3_aa: CSAPKLQAGGYGYTF
cdr3_nt: TGCAGTGCGCCCAAATTGCAGGCAGGGGGCTATGGCTACACCTTC

j_call: TRBJ1-1
clone_size: NA
v_call: TRBV20-1
d_call: NA
cdr3_aa: CSAREGGIAEAFF
cdr3_nt: TGCAGTGCTAGAGAGGGAGGGATCGCTGAAGCTTTCTTT

j_call: TRBJ2-1
clone_size: NA
v_call: TRBV9
d_call: TRBD2
cdr3_aa: CASSVAGGVHNEQFF
cdr3_nt: TGTGCCAGCAGCGTAGCGGGAGGGGTCCACAATGAGCAGTTCTTC